The rows below give T cell receptor beta chains drawn from one sample of a study of beta chain features in type 1 diabetes. Libraries were prepared by immunoSEQ multiplex PCR; TCRdb keeps only in-frame clonotypes and omits some of them. The profile shows almost 350,000 clones, roughly a fifth of them singletons. The specimen sequenced was naive CD4+ T cells from blood. The receptors here all came from a young woman in good health. The CDR3 runs from the conserved cysteine through the conserved F or W. Fields, in order: D gene, clone size, J gene, V gene, CDR3 protein, CDR3 DNA. A D gene is named only where the DNA matches it firmly. Some rows have no size entry. The others give once, few or many, or a class for an expanded clone.

>.|few|TRBJ1-1|TRBV9
CASSVVASNTEAFF
TGTGCCAGCAGCGTAGTAGCCTCGAACACTGAAGCTTTCTTT
>.|few|TRBJ2-7|TRBV29-1
CSVGGPTYEQYF
TGCAGCGTTGGAGGGCCCACCTACGAGCAGTACTTC
>TRBD2|.|TRBJ2-5|TRBV5-8
CASSMGTSVSPTQYF
TGTGCCAGCAGCATGGGGACTAGCGTCTCCCCCACCCAGTACTTC
>TRBD2|few|TRBJ2-1|TRBV18
CASSPGLAGGANEQFF
TGTGCCAGCTCACCAGGACTAGCGGGAGGGGCGAACGAGCAGTTCTTC
>.|few|TRBJ2-4|TRBV30
CAWTGAGAKNIQYF
TGTGCCTGGACAGGGGCGGGAGCCAAAAACATTCAGTACTTC
>TRBD1|.|TRBJ2-7|TRBV4-1
CASSHGGQGNYEQYF
TGCGCCAGCAGCCATGGGGGACAGGGTAACTACGAGCAGTACTTC
>TRBD2|.|TRBJ2-1|TRBV7-2
CAAATKGGSGNEQFF
TGTGCCGCGGCAACAAAGGGCGGGAGCGGCAATGAGCAGTTCTTC
>.|few|TRBJ1-1|TRBV18
CASSPRDTEAFF
TGTGCCAGCTCACCTCGGGACACTGAAGCTTTCTTT
>TRBD2|few|TRBJ2-1|TRBV18
CASSPPGLADNEQFF
TGTGCCAGCTCCCCTCCGGGACTAGCGGACAATGAGCAGTTCTTC
>.|.|TRBJ2-3|TRBV12-5
CASAGTLSTDTQYF
TGTGCTAGTGCCGGGACACTCAGCACAGATACGCAGTATTTT
>TRBD1|few|TRBJ1-4|TRBV10-3
CAISPSDRANEKLFF
TGTGCCATCAGTCCTTCGGACAGGGCTAATGAAAAACTGTTTTTT
>.|.|TRBJ2-2|TRBV12-5
CASGLDPGLKYTGELFF
TGTGCTAGTGGTTTGGATCCGGGACTCAAATACACCGGGGAGCTGTTTTTT
>TRBD2|.|TRBJ2-1|TRBV5-1
CASSSLGLAGGTIDEQFF
TGCGCCAGCAGCTCCCTGGGGCTAGCGGGGGGTACGATCGATGAGCAGTTCTTC
>.|few|TRBJ2-3|TRBV2
CASRGRGLTDTQYF
TGTGCCAGCAGAGGGAGGGGGTTGACAGATACGCAGTATTTT
>TRBD1|.|TRBJ1-4|TRBV9
CASSSPGQGSNEKLFF
TGTGCCAGCAGCTCGCCGGGACAGGGATCTAATGAAAAACTGTTTTTT
>.|few|TRBJ2-7|TRBV30
CAWSTTGWGEQYF
TGTGCCTGGAGTACTACAGGGTGGGGCGAGCAGTACTTC
>.|few|TRBJ2-1|TRBV7-2
CASSPKAQLNEQFF
TGTGCCAGCAGCCCCAAGGCACAGCTTAATGAGCAGTTCTTC
>TRBD1|.|TRBJ1-5|TRBV18
CASSPEAGGNQPQHF
TGTGCCAGCTCACCAGAGGCAGGGGGGAATCAGCCCCAGCATTTT
>TRBD2|few|TRBJ2-7|TRBV11-2
CASRPILSSGITYEQYF
TGTGCCAGCAGGCCCATCCTATCCAGCGGGATCACCTACGAGCAGTACTTC
>TRBD1|.|TRBJ2-7|TRBV18
CASSPGTGGYEQYF
TGTGCCAGCTCACCCGGGACAGGGGGGTACGAGCAGTACTTC
>TRBD2|few|TRBJ2-7|TRBV7-2
CASSSVGGTYEQYF
TGTGCCAGCTCATCAGTGGGAGGGACCTACGAGCAGTACTTC
>TRBD1|.|TRBJ2-3|TRBV6-6
CASRPPTGASTDTQYF
TGTGCCAGCAGACCACCCACAGGGGCGAGCACAGATACGCAGTATTTT
>.|few|TRBJ2-7|TRBV2
CASSDTVTNYEQYF
TGTGCCAGCAGTGATACGGTCACCAACTACGAGCAGTACTTC
>TRBD1|.|TRBJ1-5|TRBV30
CAFSIQGGNQPQHF
TGTGCCTTCTCTATACAGGGGGGCAATCAGCCCCAGCATTTT
>TRBD1|.|TRBJ1-1|TRBV7-9
CASSSLGQVSGAFF
TGTGCCAGCAGCTCCCTGGGACAGGTTAGTGGTGCTTTCTTT
>.|.|TRBJ2-3|TRBV30
CAWKQGLATDTQYF
TGTGCCTGGAAACAGGGCTTAGCCACAGATACGCAGTATTTT
>TRBD1|few|TRBJ1-2|TRBV2
CASSVQGESGYTF
TGTGCCAGCAGTGTTCAGGGGGAGAGTGGCTACACCTTC
>TRBD2|few|TRBJ2-2|TRBV2
CASIPGLANTGELFF
TGTGCCAGCATTCCGGGACTAGCGAACACCGGGGAGCTGTTTTTT
>.|.|TRBJ1-1|TRBV28
CATCDNPRGTEAFF
TGTGCCACATGTGACAACCCCCGGGGCACTGAAGCTTTCTTT
>.|.|TRBJ2-5|TRBV6-1
CASRGGLAETQYF
TGTGCCAGCAGGGGGGGGCTGGCGGAGACCCAGTACTTC
>TRBD1|.|TRBJ2-7|TRBV2
CAIRDSSYEQYF
TGTGCCATCCGGGACAGTTCCTACGAGCAGTACTTC
>.|few|TRBJ2-3|TRBV2
CASSSSLTTDTQYF
TGTGCCAGCAGCTCGTCTCTCACAACAGATACGCAGTATTTT
>TRBD2|.|TRBJ2-1|TRBV25-1
CASTRGLANEQFF
TGTGCCAGCACCCGTGGACTAGCGAATGAGCAGTTCTTC
>TRBD2|few|TRBJ2-7|TRBV5-4
CASSSGLGRTYEQYF
TGTGCCAGCAGCTCTGGACTAGGGCGTACCTACGAGCAGTACTTC
>.|few|TRBJ2-3|TRBV11-2
CATEADTQYF
TGTGCCACCGAAGCCGATACGCAGTATTTT
>.|few|TRBJ1-1|TRBV20-1
CSAYRANEAFF
TGCAGTGCTTACAGGGCTAATGAAGCTTTCTTT
>.|few|TRBJ2-3|TRBV5-1
CASSLRSGTDTQYF
TGCGCCAGCAGCCTGAGATCGGGCACAGATACGCAGTATTTT
>TRBD2|few|TRBJ2-5|TRBV4-2
CASSQALVGGEETQYF
TGTGCCAGCAGCCAAGCGCTAGTCGGGGGGGAAGAGACCCAGTACTTC
>.|few|TRBJ2-5|TRBV7-9
CASSRPGETQYF
TGTGCCAGCAGCCGTCCGGGGGAGACCCAGTACTTC
>.|few|TRBJ2-3|TRBV9
CASSPRSGLSTDTQYF
TGTGCCAGCAGCCCGAGGTCGGGGTTAAGCACAGATACGCAGTATTTT
>TRBD1|few|TRBJ1-2|TRBV29-1
CSVASDRGTYGYTF
TGCAGCGTTGCCTCGGACAGGGGTACCTATGGCTACACCTTC
>.|.|TRBJ1-4|TRBV14
CASSPTDLMGNEKLFF
TGTGCCAGCAGCCCTACGGACTTAATGGGCAATGAAAAACTGTTTTTT
>TRBD1|.|TRBJ2-1|TRBV7-2
CASSLVYRGAEQFF
TGTGCCAGCAGCTTAGTGTACAGGGGGGCTGAGCAGTTCTTC
>TRBD1|.|TRBJ1-4|TRBV29-1
CSAGQGYATNEKLFF
TGCAGCGCGGGACAGGGGTATGCAACTAATGAAAAACTGTTTTTT
>.|few|TRBJ2-5|TRBV7-9
CASSPFGLGGETQYF
TGTGCCAGCAGCCCCTTTGGTCTCGGAGGGGAGACCCAGTACTTC
>TRBD1|.|TRBJ1-4|TRBV6-6
CASSGGQGQEKLFF
TGTGCCAGCAGTGGGGGACAGGGACAAGAAAAACTGTTTTTT
>.|.|TRBJ1-1|TRBV29-1
CSAMNTEAFF
TGCAGCGCTATGAACACTGAAGCTTTCTTT
>.|.|TRBJ1-1|TRBV7-3
CASSPQGGGDTEAFF
TGTGCCAGCAGCCCCCAGGGCGGGGGAGACACTGAAGCTTTCTTT
>TRBD2|.|TRBJ2-1|TRBV29-1
CSSGTRFGEQFF
TGCAGCTCTGGGACTAGGTTTGGTGAGCAGTTCTTC
>.|few|TRBJ1-4|TRBV11-2
CASGRRGGRNEKLFF
TGTGCCAGCGGGAGGCGCGGGGGCAGGAATGAAAAACTGTTTTTT
>.|.|TRBJ2-1|TRBV5-1
CASYRAPPGVDEQFF
TGCGCCAGCTACCGGGCCCCTCCGGGAGTAGATGAGCAGTTCTTC
>TRBD2|.|TRBJ2-7|TRBV6-1
CASKASGNYEQYF
TGTGCCAGCAAGGCGAGCGGGAACTACGAGCAGTACTTC
>TRBD1|.|TRBJ1-1|TRBV6-5
CASRTGGNMNTEAFF
TGTGCCAGCAGAACAGGGGGGAACATGAACACTGAAGCTTTCTTT
>.|few|TRBJ1-4|TRBV7-9
CASSLASQGREKLFF
TGTGCCAGCAGCTTAGCTTCACAGGGACGGGAAAAACTGTTTTTT
>.|few|TRBJ2-7|TRBV6-6
CASSYRRIGEQYF
TGTGCCAGCAGTTACAGACGTATCGGGGAGCAGTACTTC
>.|.|TRBJ2-3|TRBV30
CASYTHTDTQYF
TGTGCCTCCTATACTCACACAGATACGCAGTATTTT
>TRBD1|few|TRBJ2-7|TRBV23-1
CASTDFGQGSYEQYF
TGCGCCAGCACCGACTTTGGACAGGGGAGCTACGAGCAGTACTTC
>.|.|TRBJ2-7|TRBV15
CATSRDRGGYEQYF
TGTGCCACCAGCAGAGATCGAGGTGGCTACGAGCAGTACTTC